The 25 T cell receptor beta chains presented below share a single source sample, sequenced in a study of blood T cell repertoires in COVID-19 (dated by TCRdb to 2020 to 2021). The library was obtained by the immunoSEQ multiplex PCR assay. In its TCRdb copy, this immuneACCESS table keeps in-frame sequences only and misses some clones. Where compared with another copy, unresolved V genes explain less than half of these, and the others have no known cause. The sample yields approximately 200,000 clones; around 84% were counted once. Roughly 5% of the sample lies in the top ten. Sequenced sample: peripheral blood. Receptors were obtained from a woman aged 55-69 years who had recovered from COVID-19.

This rearrangement joins TRBV7-9 to TRBJ2-1; the match to TRBD2 covers 11 bases. CDR1 is SEHNR, CDR2 FQNEAQ, per germline (reference sequence). J was trimmed by 1 base and V by 4 bases; bases with no gene match: 6. The CDR3 consists of 17 residues. The CDR3 here is CASSSLAGGQSYNEQFF. In nucleotides, the CDR3 is TGTGCCAGCAGCTCCCTAGCGGGGGGCCAGTCCTACAATGAGCAGTTCTTC. The entire variable domain, with the rest obtained from reference TRBV7-9 and TRBJ2-1, is as follows: DTGVSQNPRHKITKRGQNVTFRCDPISEHNRLYWYRQTLGQGPEFLTYFQNEAQLEKSRLLSDRFSAERPKGSFSTLEIQRTEQGDSAMYLCASSSLAGGQSYNEQFFGPGTRLTVL.

With regard to this clone: Other DNA sequences in this specimen translate into the identical CDR3. The genes are TRBV9 and TRBJ1-5; a possible D gene is TRBD1 (5 bases). V lost 0 bases and J 4 bases, leaving 8 bases between the germline ends. This CDR3 is 14 amino acids long. Germline V gene sequence: CDR1 SGDLS, CDR2 YYNGEE. The CDR3: CASSVGQGNQPQHF. The CDR3 bases are TGTGCCAGCAGCGTAGGGCAGGGTAATCAGCCCCAGCATTTT.

V usage is TRBV10-1 and J usage is TRBJ1-4; no firm D call. The CDR3 runs 14 residues. Between the trimmed V and J ends, which lost 5 bases and 8 bases, there was a span of 15 bases. Germline assignment: CDR1 WNHNN and CDR2 SYGVQD (reference sequence). CDR3 sequence (DNA): TGCGCCAGCAGTCCGACTGATAAAAGGGAAAAACTGTTTTTT. Translating it yields CASSPTDKREKLFF.

The V gene is TRBV19, the J gene TRBJ1-2, with 12 bases aligning to TRBD1. CDR1 LNHDA and CDR2 SQIVND come from the germline V gene (reference sequence). CDR3 length equals 14 residues. V shed 5 bases, J shed 8 bases, and the junction held 6 bases outside the gene matches. CDR3 sequence: CASSLGQGAEGYTF. CDR3 DNA: TGTGCCAGTAGTCTGGGACAGGGGGCGGAGGGCTACACCTTC.

With regard to this clone: In the same sample, other DNA sequences code for this CDR3. This chain links TRBV12-3 or TRBV12-4 with TRBJ1-2; 7 bases fit TRBD1. The V gene end was trimmed by 2 bases and the J gene end by 7 bases; junction bases not matched to a gene: 4. The CDR3 spans 13 residues. CDR3 DNA sequence: TGTGCCAGCAGTTTAAGACAGGGTGGTGGCTACACCTTC. It codes for CASSLRQGGGYTF.

The rearrangement links TRBV7-3 to TRBJ2-5; 8 bases are shared with TRBD2. V gave up 8 bases and J gave up 1 base; unmatched junction bases: 6. Per germline, CDR1 SGHTA and CDR2 FQGTGA. This CDR3 is 14 amino acids long. The CDR3 region has the DNA TGTGCCAGCTCGGCGGGGGGATTCCAAGAGACCCAGTACTTC. Translation gives CASSAGGFQETQYF. The full variable domain, in which reference TRBV7-3 and TRBJ2-5 provide the parts outside the CDR3, is GAGVSQTPSNKVTEKGKYVELRCDPISGHTALYWYRQSLGQGPEFLIYFQGTGAADDSGLPNDRFFAVRPEGSVSTLKIQRTERGDSAVYLCASSAGGFQETQYFGPGTRLLVL.

The chain couples TRBV19 to TRBJ1-3; perhaps TRBD1 as D (6 bases). The germline V and J ends were trimmed by 3 bases and 0 bases, with 12 bases remaining between them. The CDR3 covers 16 residues. CDR1 is LNHDA and CDR2 is SQIVND in the germline V gene (reference sequence). Here the CDR3 reads CASSISPGASGNTIYF. The CDR3 coding sequence is TGTGCCAGTAGTATTTCCCCAGGGGCCTCTGGAAACACCATATATTTT.

The count of this clone is one. V usage is TRBV7-2 and J usage is TRBJ2-7; D is uncertain. In germline, CDR1 is SGHTA, CDR2 FQGNSA. The V and J ends lost 5 bases and 2 bases respectively, with 4 bases between them. The CDR3 loop spans 11 amino acids. CDR3 residues: CASSRAYEQYF. The CDR3 DNA reads TGTGCCAGCAGCCGCGCCTACGAGCAGTACTTC.

The rearrangement uses TRBV9 and TRBJ1-2; D is ambiguous. V was cut by 3 bases and J by 8 bases, with 26 bases left in between. The CDR3 is 17 residues long. CDR1 and CDR2 (germline): SGDLS, YYNGEE. CDR3 nucleotide sequence: TGTGCCAGCAGCGCTTCGCCTGGACTTACCAAGGTGGAAGGCTACACCTTC. This translates into CASSASPGLTKVEGYTF.

A few counts support this clone. V usage is TRBV29-1 and J usage is TRBJ1-2; 9 nucleotides align to TRBD1. The CDR3 has 16 amino acids. V shed 7 bases and J 4 bases; nucleotides not matched to a gene: 16. In germline, CDR1 is SQVTM, CDR2 ANQGSEA. The CDR3 DNA follows: TGCAGCGCCCAAGCGGGACAGGGAGGGGGATCCTATGGCTACACCTTC. Its protein product is CSAQAGQGGGSYGYTF.

This sequence joins TRBV19 and TRBJ1-5; the D is unclear. Trimming took off 3 bases at V and 4 bases at J, with 7 bases between the two ends. This CDR3 is 13 amino acids long. CDR1 is LNHDA, CDR2 SQIVND, per germline (reference sequence). CDR3: CASSMNSNQPQHF. CDR3 bases: TGTGCCAGTAGTATGAACAGTAATCAGCCCCAGCATTTT.

This sequence joins TRBV11-3 and TRBJ2-3; D might be TRBD2 (6 bases). Trimming took 5 bases from V and 0 from J, leaving 21 bases between them. Germline V gene data show CDR1 as SGHNT and CDR2 as YENEEA. The CDR3 sequence is 18 residues long. The CDR3 loop is CASSLGVGGVESTDTQYF. In nucleotides, the CDR3 is TGTGCCAGCAGCCTAGGAGTAGGCGGGGTGGAAAGCACAGATACGCAGTATTTT.

CDR3 protein: CASSRLGRGHEQFF. The CDR3 nucleotides are TGTGCCAGCAGCCGGTTGGGCAGGGGTCATGAGCAGTTCTTC. The gene calls are TRBV19 and TRBJ2-1, with D perhaps matching TRBD1 (6 bases). Germline lookup yields CDR1 LNHDA and CDR2 SQIVND (reference sequence). Trimming stripped 9 bases from V and 8 bases from J, with 20 bases between. The CDR3 is 14 amino acids.

This chain joins TRBV6-5 and TRBJ2-7, with 8 positions matching TRBD1. Germline V gene lookup returns CDR1 MNHEY and CDR2 SVGAGI. The CDR3 loop spans 15 amino acids. The trim removed 6 bases at V and 1 base at J, leaving 8 bases unmatched. Written as DNA, the CDR3 is TGTGCCAGCAGCCAAGGACAGGGTGAATCCTACGAGCAGTACTTC. Encoded protein: CASSQGQGESYEQYF.

The rearrangement uses TRBV30 and TRBJ2-3; possibly TRBD2 for D (5 bases). Germline CDR1 reads GTSNPN; CDR2 reads SVGIG (reference sequence). V was trimmed by 1 base and J by 6 bases, leaving 14 bases between them. The CDR3 has 14 amino acids. The CDR3 sequence is CAWSAGIFVDTQYF. The CDR3 nucleotides read TGTGCCTGGAGTGCCGGGATATTTGTGGATACGCAGTATTTT.

The V gene is TRBV18, the J gene TRBJ2-7; a weak D match, TRBD2 (5 bases). The CDR3 runs 14 residues. Trimming took off 1 base at V and 5 bases at J, with 12 bases between the two ends. The germline V gene has CDR1 KGHSH and CDR2 LQKENI. In DNA form, the CDR3 reads TGTGCCAGCTCACCACAGCGGTCTACGGACGAGCAGTACTTC. Translated, it gives CASSPQRSTDEQYF.

The rearrangement uses TRBV12-5 and TRBJ2-2; unclear D gene. The CDR3 spans 15 residues. Trimming pared 6 bases from V and 3 bases from J, leaving 14 bases between. Germline CDR1 reads LGHNT; CDR2 reads FRNRAP. The CDR3 DNA is TGTGCTAGTGGGTCTATTACGCGGTACACCGGGGAGCTGTTTTTT. This codes for CASGSITRYTGELFF.

The chain uses TRBV18 and TRBJ2-7; D is uncertain. Trimming cost V 6 bases and J 4 bases, with 7 bases left between them. CDR3 length: 11 residues. Germline CDR1 reads KGHSH; CDR2 reads LQKENI. Written as DNA, the CDR3 is TGTGCCAGCTCCTTCGAGTACGAGCAGTACTTC. Translated: CASSFEYEQYF.

This clone was picked up a small number of times. The same CDR3 is also encoded by other DNA sequences in this sample. The V and J genes are TRBV11-3 and TRBJ2-5; D perhaps matches TRBD2 (5 bases). The CDR3 sequence is 13 residues long. The germline V gene has CDR1 SGHNT and CDR2 YENEEA. Trimming took off 3 bases at V and 1 base at J, with 6 bases between the two ends. CDR3 nucleotide sequence: TGTGCCAGCAGCTTGGACTCCCAAGAGACCCAGTACTTC. Protein: CASSLDSQETQYF.

The chain links TRBV5-5 to TRBJ2-7; D remains unclear. CDR3 length: 12 amino acids. Germline lookup yields CDR1 SGHKS and CDR2 YYEKEE (reference sequence). Trimming cost V 4 bases and J 6 bases, with 11 bases left between them. The CDR3 DNA is TGTGCCAGCAGCCCAGGATCTGGCGAGCAGTACTTC. Its protein product is CASSPGSGEQYF.

This clone has a single count. The chain is built from TRBV6-5 and TRBJ1-2; 7 bases are shared with TRBD1. V was pared by 6 bases and J by 8 bases, with 15 bases of the junction left unmatched. The CDR3 is 15 amino acids. Germline CDR1 and CDR2: MNHEY and SVGAGI. Here the CDR3 reads CASRAGTDHRTGYTF. For the CDR3, the DNA is TGTGCCAGCAGGGCAGGGACAGACCATCGCACCGGCTACACCTTC.

CDR3 region: CASSLAGSGPEETQYF. In nucleotides, the CDR3 is TGTGCCAGCAGCTTGGCCGGCAGCGGGCCCGAGGAGACCCAGTACTTC. The chain joins TRBV5-4 to TRBJ2-5; possible D gene TRBD2, 6 bases. The CDR3 loop spans 16 amino acids. The V end lost 0 bases, the J end lost 5 bases, and 17 bases lay between the germline ends. The germline gives CDR1 SGHNT, CDR2 YYREEE (reference sequence).

In the case of this clone: This specimen includes other DNA sequences encoding the same CDR3. CDR3 sequence reads: CAWSVGGQETQYF. Written as DNA, the CDR3 is TGTGCCTGGAGTGTAGGGGGACAAGAGACCCAGTACTTC. This chain links TRBV30 with TRBJ2-5; D may be TRBD1 (6 bases). The V and J ends lost 0 bases and 2 bases respectively, with 7 bases between them. CDR1 and CDR2 (germline): GTSNPN, SVGIG (reference sequence). The CDR3 runs 13 residues.

The V gene is TRBV4-3, the J gene TRBJ2-2, with 10 bases matching TRBD1. This CDR3 is built from 18 residues. The trim removed 4 bases at V and 4 bases at J, leaving 12 bases unmatched. Germline values: CDR1 LGHNA, CDR2 YSLEER. This CDR3 reads CASSRGETGQGTTGELFF. The CDR3, as DNA: TGCGCCAGCAGCCGAGGGGAAACGGGACAGGGGACCACCGGGGAGCTGTTTTTT.

V is TRBV7-8 and J is TRBJ1-3, with TRBD1 identical over 7 bases. CDR1 and CDR2 (germline): SGHVS, FQNEAQ. The CDR3 consists of 16 residues. V dropped 4 bases and J dropped 3; count of bases not matched to a gene: 9. In DNA, the CDR3 is TGTGCCAGCAGCTCCCCCGGGACAGAGAATGGAAACACCATATATTTT. Its protein product is CASSSPGTENGNTIYF.